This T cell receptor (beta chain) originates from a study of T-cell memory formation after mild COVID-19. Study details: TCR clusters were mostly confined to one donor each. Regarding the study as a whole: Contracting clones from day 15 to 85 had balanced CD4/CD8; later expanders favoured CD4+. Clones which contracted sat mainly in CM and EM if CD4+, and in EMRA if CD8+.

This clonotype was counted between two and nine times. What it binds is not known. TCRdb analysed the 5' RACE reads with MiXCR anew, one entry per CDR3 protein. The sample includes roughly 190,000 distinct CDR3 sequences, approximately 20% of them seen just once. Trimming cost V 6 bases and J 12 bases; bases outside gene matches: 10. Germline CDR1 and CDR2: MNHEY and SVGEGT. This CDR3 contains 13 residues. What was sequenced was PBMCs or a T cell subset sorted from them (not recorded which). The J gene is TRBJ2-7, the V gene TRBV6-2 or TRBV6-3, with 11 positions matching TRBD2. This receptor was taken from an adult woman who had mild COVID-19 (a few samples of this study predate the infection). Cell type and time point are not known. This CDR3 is CASSDGTSGSPYF. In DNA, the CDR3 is TGTGCCAGCAGCGACGGGACTAGCGGAAGTCCGTACTTC.